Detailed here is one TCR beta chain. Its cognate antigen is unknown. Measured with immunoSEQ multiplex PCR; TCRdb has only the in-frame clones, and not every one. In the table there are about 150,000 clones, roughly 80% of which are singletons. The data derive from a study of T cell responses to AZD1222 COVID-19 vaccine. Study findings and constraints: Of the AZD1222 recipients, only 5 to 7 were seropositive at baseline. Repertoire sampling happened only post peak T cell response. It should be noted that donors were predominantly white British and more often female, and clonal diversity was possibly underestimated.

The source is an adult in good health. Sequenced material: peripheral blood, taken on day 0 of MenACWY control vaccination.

The CDR3 is CASSTTAQTGSSNQPQHF. The CDR3 DNA is TGTGCCAGTAGTACCACCGCCCAAACAGGGAGCAGCAATCAGCCCCAGCATTTT. The V and J genes are TRBV19 and TRBJ1-5; tentatively, D is TRBD1 (6 bases). The ends were cut back, 4 bases at V and 1 base at J, with 20 bases in the middle. From germline, CDR1 is LNHDA and CDR2 SQIVND (reference sequence). The CDR3 has 18 amino acids.